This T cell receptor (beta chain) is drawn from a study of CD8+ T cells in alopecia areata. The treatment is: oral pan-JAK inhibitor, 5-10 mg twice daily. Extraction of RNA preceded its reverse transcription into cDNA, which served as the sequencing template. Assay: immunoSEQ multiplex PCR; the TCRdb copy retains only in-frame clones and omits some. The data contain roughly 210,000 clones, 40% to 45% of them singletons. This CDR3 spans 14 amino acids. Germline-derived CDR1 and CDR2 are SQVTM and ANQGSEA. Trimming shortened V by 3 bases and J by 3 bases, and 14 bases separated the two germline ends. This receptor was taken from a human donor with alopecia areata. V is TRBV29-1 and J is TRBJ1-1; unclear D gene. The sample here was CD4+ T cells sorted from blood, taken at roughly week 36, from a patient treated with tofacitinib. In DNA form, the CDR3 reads TGCAGCGTTGAGGAGGGCTTTAAGTACACTGAAGCTTTCTTT. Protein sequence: CSVEEGFKYTEAFF. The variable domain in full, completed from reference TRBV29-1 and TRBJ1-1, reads SAVISQKPSRDICQRGTSLTIQCQVDSQVTMMFWYRQQPGQSLTLIATANQGSEATYESGFVIDKFPISRPNLTFSTLTVSNMSPEDSSIYLCSVEEGFKYTEAFFGQGTRLTVV.